There are many counts of the clone carrying this TCR beta chain. This entry is derived from a study of T-cell reconstitution after alpha-beta-depleted transplantation in children. The germline V gene has CDR1 MNHEY and CDR2 SVGAGI. The CDR3 has 17 residues. Trimming took 0 bases from V and 3 from J; bases not matched to a gene: 5. Preparation of the TCRbeta library used unique molecular identifiers. Using its own MiXCR run on the PCR reads, TCRdb lists one record per CDR3 protein. This sample has about 610,000 distinct CDR3 sequences, with about 10% found just once. The rearrangement uses TRBV6-5 and TRBJ2-2; TRBD2 agrees at 9 bases. Sequenced here: PBMCs from the stem cell graft donor, sampled from the stem cell graft. This clonotype originated in a human donor who donated a stem cell graft to a child with acute myeloid leukemia. CDR3 sequence (DNA): TGTGCCAGCAGTTACTCGAACCTAGCGGGGTACACCGGGGAGCTGTTTTTT. It specifies CASSYSNLAGYTGELFF.